Listed here are 3 T cell receptor beta chains from one sample, sequenced in a study of CD8 T cells in Susac syndrome. RNA was extracted with the RNeasy kit, and a quantity of roughly 0.45 to 1 ug was reverse transcribed using random hexamers. TCRdb reprocessed the immunoSEQ multiplex PCR reads via MiXCR and lists one record per CDR3 protein. The sample holds 100,000 to 150,000 distinct CDR3 sequences, more than 80% seen once. The material sequenced was CD8+ T cells from PBMCs. The receptor set was obtained from a human donor with multiple sclerosis.

The chain joins TRBV28 to TRBJ1-2; D is undetermined. CDR1 and CDR2 from the germline V gene are MDHEN and SYDVKM. With 4 bases removed from V and 3 bases from J, the gap between germline ends came to 9 bases. The CDR3 has 13 residues. CDR3 residues: CASSSAVYYGYTF. CDR3 nucleotide sequence: TGTGCCAGCAGTTCTGCGGTATACTATGGCTACACCTTC.

This sequence joins TRBV28 and TRBJ1-6, with 7 bases matching TRBD1. CDR1 is MDHEN and CDR2 is SYDVKM in the germline V gene. CDR3 size: 17 residues. The V segment lost 7 bases and the J segment 7 bases; nucleotides outside the gene matches: 16. DNA for the CDR3: TGTGCCAGCACAGTTTATTTCGGGACAGAGAGAAATTCACCCCTCCACTTT. Its protein is CASTVYFGTERNSPLHF.

V gene TRBV7-6 combines with J gene TRBJ2-3; the D is unclear. CDR3 length: 12 residues. Germline V gene data show CDR1 as SGHVS and CDR2 as FNYEAQ. V dropped 7 bases and J dropped 6 bases, with 11 bases sitting between them. CDR3 nucleotide sequence: TGTGCCAGCACAGGATCAAAGGATACGCAGTATTTT. It translates to CASTGSKDTQYF.